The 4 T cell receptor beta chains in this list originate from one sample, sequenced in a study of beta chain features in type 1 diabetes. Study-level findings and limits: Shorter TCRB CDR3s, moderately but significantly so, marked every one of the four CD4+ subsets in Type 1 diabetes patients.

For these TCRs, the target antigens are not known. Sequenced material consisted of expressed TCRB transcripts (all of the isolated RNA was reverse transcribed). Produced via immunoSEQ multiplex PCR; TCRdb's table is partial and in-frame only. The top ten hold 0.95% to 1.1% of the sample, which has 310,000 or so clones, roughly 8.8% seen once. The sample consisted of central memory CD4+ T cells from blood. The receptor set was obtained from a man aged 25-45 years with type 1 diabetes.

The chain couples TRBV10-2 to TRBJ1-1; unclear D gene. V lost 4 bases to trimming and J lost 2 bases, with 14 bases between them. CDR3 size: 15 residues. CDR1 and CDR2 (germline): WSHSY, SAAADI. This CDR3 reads CASSGTEKGNTEAFF. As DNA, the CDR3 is TGCGCCAGCAGTGGAACGGAGAAAGGAAACACTGAAGCTTTCTTT.

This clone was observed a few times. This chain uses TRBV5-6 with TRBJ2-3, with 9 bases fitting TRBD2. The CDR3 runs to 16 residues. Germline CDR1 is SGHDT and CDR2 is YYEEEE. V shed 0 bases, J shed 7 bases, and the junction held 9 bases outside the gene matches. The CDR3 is CASSLVSRAGGNTQYF. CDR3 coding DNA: TGTGCCAGCAGCTTGGTGAGCAGAGCGGGGGGAAATACGCAGTATTTT. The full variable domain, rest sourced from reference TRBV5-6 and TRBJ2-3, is DAGVTQSPTHLIKTRGQQVTLRCSPKSGHDTVSWYQQALGQGPQFIFQYYEEEERQRGNFPDRFSGHQFPNYSSELNVNALLLGDSALYLCASSLVSRAGGNTQYFGPGTRLTVL.

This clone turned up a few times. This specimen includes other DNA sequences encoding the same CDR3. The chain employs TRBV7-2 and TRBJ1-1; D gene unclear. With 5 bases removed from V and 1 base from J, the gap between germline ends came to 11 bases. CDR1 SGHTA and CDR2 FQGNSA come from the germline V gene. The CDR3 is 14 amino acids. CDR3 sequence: CASSPGPANTEAFF. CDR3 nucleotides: TGTGCCAGCAGCCCCGGACCCGCGAACACTGAAGCTTTCTTT.

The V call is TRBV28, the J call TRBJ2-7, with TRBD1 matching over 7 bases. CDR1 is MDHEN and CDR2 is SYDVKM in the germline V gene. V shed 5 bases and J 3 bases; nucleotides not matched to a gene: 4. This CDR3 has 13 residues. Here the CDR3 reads CASSPGQLYEQYF. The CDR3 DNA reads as TGTGCCAGCAGTCCGGGACAGCTCTACGAGCAGTACTTC.